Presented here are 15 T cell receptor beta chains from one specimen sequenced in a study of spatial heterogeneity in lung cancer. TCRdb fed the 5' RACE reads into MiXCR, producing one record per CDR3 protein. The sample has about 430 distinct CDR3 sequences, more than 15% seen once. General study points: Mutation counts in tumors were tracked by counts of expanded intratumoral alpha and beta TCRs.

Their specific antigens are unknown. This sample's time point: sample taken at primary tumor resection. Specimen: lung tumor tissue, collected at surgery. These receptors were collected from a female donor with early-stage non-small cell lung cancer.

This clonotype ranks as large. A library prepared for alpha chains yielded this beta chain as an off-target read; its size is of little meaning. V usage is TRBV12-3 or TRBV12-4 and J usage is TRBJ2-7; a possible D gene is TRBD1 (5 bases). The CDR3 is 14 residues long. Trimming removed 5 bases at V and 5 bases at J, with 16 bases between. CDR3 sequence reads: CASSGHPLWDEQYF. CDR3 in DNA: TGTGCCAGCAGTGGACACCCACTTTGGGACGAGCAGTACTTC.

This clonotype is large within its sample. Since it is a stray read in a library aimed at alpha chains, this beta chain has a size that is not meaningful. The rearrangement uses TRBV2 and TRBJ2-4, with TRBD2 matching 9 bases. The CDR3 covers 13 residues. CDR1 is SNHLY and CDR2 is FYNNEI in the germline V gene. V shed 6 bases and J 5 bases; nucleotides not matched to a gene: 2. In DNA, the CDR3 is TGTGCCAGCAGGGCTAGCGGGGAAAACATTCAGTACTTC. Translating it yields CASRASGENIQYF.

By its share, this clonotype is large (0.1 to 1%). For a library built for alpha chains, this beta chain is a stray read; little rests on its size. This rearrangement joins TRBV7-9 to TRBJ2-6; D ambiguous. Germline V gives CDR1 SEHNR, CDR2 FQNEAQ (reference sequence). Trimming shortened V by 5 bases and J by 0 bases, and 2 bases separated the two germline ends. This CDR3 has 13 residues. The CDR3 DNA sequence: TGTGCCAGCAGCGTCTCTGGGGCCAACGTCCTGACTTTC. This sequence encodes CASSVSGANVLTF.

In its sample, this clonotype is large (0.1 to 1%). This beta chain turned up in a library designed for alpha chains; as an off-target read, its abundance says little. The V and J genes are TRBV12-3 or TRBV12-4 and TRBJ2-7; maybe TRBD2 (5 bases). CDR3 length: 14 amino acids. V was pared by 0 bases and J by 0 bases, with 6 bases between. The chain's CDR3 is CASSLAGVSYEQYF. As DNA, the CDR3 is TGTGCCAGCAGTTTAGCGGGAGTCTCCTACGAGCAGTACTTC.

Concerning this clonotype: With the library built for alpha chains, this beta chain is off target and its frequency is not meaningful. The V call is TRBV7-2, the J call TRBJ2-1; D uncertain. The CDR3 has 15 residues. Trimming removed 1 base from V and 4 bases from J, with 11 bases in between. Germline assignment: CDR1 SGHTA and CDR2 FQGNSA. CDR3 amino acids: CASSLGGSLYNEQFF. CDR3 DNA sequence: TGTGCCAGCAGCTTAGGGGGATCCCTATACAATGAGCAGTTCTTC.

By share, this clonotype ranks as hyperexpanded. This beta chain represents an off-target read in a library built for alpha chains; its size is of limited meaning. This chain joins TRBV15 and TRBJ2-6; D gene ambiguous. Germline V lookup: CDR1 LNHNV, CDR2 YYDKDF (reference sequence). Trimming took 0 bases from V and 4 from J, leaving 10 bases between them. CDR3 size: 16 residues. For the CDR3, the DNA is TGTGCCACCAGCAGAGAGAGTGGGTCCGGGGCCAACGTCCTGACTTTC. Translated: CATSRESGSGANVLTF.

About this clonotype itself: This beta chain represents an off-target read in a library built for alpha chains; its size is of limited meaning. CDR3 loop: CASKPGSTDTQYF. For the CDR3, the DNA is TGTGCCAGCAAGCCAGGTAGCACAGATACGCAGTATTTT. The genes are TRBV2 and TRBJ2-3; D is undetermined. Germline lookup yields CDR1 SNHLY and CDR2 FYNNEI. The V gene lost 7 bases and the J gene lost 0 bases, with 8 bases spanning the gap. The CDR3 has 13 residues.

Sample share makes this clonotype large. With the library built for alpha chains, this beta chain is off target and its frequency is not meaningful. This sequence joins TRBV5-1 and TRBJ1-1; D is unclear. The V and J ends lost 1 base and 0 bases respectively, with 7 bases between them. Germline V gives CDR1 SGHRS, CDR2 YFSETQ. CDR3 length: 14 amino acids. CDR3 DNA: TGCGCCAGCAGCTTGTATACCATGAACACTGAAGCTTTCTTT. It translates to CASSLYTMNTEAFF.

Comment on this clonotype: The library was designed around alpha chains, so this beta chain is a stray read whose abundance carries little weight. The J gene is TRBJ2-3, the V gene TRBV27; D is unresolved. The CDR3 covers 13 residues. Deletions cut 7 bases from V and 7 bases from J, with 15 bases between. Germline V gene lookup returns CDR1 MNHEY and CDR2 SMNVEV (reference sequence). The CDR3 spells CASTRPASNTQYF. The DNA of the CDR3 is TGTGCCAGCACAAGGCCCGCATCAAATACGCAGTATTTT.

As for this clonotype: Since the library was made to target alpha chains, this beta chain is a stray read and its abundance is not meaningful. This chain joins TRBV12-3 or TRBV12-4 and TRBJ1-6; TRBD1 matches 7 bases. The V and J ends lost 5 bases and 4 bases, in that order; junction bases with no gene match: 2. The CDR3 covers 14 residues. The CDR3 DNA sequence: TGTGCCAGCAGTCTGACAGGGTATAATTCACCCCTCCACTTT. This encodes CASSLTGYNSPLHF.

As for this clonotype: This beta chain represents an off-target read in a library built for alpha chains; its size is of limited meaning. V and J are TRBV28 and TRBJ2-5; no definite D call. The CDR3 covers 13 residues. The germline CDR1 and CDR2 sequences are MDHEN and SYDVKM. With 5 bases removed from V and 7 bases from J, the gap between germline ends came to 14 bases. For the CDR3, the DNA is TGTGCCAGCAGTCCCACCAGACCTGGGACCCAGTACTTC. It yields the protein CASSPTRPGTQYF.

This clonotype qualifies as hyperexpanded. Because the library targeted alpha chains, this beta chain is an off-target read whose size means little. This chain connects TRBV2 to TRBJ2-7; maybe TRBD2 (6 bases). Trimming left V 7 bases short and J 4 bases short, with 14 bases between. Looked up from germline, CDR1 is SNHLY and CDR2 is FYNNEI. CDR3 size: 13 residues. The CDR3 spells CASMDGGVYEQYF. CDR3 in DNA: TGTGCCAGCATGGACGGCGGGGTATACGAGCAGTACTTC.

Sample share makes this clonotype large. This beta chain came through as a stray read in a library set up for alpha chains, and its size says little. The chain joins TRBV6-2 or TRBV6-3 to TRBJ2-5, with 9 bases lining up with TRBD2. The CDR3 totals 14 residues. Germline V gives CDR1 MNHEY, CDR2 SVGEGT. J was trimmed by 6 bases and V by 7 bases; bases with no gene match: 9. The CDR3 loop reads CASIPRGGAKTQYF. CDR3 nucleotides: TGTGCCAGCATCCCCCGCGGGGGGGCAAAGACCCAGTACTTC.

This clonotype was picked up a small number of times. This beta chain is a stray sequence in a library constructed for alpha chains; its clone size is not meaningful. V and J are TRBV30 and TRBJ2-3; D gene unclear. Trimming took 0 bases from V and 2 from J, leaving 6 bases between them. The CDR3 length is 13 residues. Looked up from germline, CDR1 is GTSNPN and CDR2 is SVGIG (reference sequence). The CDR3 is CAWSVTVTDTQYF. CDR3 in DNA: TGTGCCTGGAGTGTTACGGTCACAGATACGCAGTATTTT.

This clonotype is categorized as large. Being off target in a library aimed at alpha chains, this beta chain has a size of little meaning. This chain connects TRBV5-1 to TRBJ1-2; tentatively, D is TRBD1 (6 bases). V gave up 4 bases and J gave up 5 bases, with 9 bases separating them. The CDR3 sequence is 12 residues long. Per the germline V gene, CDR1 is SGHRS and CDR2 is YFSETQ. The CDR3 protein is CASSLQGYGYTF. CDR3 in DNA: TGCGCCAGCAGCCTACAGGGTTATGGCTACACCTTC.